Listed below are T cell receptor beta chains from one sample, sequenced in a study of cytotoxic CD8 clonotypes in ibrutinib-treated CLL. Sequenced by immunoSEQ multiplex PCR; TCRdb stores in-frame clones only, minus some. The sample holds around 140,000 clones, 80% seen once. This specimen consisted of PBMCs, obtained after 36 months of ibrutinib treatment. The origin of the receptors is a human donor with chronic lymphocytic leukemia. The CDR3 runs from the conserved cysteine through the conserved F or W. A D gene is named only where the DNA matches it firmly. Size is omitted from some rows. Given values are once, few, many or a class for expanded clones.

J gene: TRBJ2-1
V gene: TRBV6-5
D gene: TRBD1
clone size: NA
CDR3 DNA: TGTGCCAGCAGTCCAATCCCAGGGGGTCATGAGCAGTTCTTC
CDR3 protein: CASSPIPGGHEQFF

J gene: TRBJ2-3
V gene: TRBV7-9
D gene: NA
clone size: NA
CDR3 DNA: TGTGCCAGCAGCTTAGGAAGAACAGATACGCAGTATTTT
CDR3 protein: CASSLGRTDTQYF

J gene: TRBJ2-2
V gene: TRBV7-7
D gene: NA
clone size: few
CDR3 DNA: TGTGCCAGCAGCCAAGGACATGCGGTTCTGTTTTTT
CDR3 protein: CASSQGHAVLFF

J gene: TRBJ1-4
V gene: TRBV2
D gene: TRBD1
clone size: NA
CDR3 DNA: TGTGCCAGCAGGGACAGGGGTACTAATGAAAAACTGTTTTTT
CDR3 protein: CASRDRGTNEKLFF

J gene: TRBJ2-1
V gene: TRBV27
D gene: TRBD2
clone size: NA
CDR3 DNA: TGTGCCAGCAGTTTATTAAGCGGGAGCTACAATGAGCAGTTCTTC
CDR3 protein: CASSLLSGSYNEQFF

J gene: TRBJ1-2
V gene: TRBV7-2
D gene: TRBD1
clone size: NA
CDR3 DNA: TGTGCCAGCAGTTTGACCGGGACAGGTCCCTATGGCTACACCTTC
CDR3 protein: CASSLTGTGPYGYTF

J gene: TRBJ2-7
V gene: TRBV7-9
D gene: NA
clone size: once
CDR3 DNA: TGTGCCAGCAGCTTTTCCGGGCCGCTCTACGAGCAGTACTTC
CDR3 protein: CASSFSGPLYEQYF

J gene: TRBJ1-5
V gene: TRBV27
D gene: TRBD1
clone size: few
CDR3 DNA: TGTGCCAGCAGTCTGGGACAGGGGGGTCAGCCCCAGCATTTT
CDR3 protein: CASSLGQGGQPQHF

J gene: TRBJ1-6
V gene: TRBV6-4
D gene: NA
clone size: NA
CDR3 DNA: TGTGCCAGCCGATACGAGGCCGTGAGCCACCTCAATTCACCCCTCCACTTT
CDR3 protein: CASRYEAVSHLNSPLHF

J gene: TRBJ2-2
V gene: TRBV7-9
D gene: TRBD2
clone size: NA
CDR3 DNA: TGTGCCAGCGCTTTCGGTTTGGGACTACGGGTCACCGGGGAGCTGTTTTTT
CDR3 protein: CASAFGLGLRVTGELFF

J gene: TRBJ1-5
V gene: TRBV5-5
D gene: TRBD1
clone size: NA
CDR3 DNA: TGTGCCAGCAGCCGTACAGGGGGTCAGCCCCAGCATTTT
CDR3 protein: CASSRTGGQPQHF

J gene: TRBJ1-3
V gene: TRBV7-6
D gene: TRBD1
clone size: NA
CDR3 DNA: TGTGCCAGCAGCTTATGGAACACAGGGGTTCCCCCTGGAAACACCATATATTTT
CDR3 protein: CASSLWNTGVPPGNTIYF

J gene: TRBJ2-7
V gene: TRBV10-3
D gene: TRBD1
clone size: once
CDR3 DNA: TGTGCCATCAAAGGACAGGGGGGTCACGAGCAGTACTTC
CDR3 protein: CAIKGQGGHEQYF

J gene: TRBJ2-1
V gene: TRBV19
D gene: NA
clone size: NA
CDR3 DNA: TGTGCCAGTAGTATAACGGTACGTGAGCAGTTCTTC
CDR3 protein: CASSITVREQFF

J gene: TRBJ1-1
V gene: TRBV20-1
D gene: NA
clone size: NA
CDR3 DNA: TGCAGTGCTAAAATGAACACTGAAGCTTTCTTT
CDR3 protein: CSAKMNTEAFF

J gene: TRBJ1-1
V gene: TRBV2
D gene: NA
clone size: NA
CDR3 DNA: TGTGCCAGCAGTGAAGCGGGGTATATTTCCCTTGTGGGGACTGAAGCTTTCTTT
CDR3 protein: CASSEAGYISLVGTEAFF

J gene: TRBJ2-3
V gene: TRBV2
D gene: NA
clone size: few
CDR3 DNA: TGTGCCAGCAGCCGCAGGACTGGGGCAGCAGATACGCAGTATTTT
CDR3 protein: CASSRRTGAADTQYF

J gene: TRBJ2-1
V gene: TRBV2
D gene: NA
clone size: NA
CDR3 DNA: TGTGCCAGCAGTGAAGGTACAAGCGGGTACAGTGAGCAGTTCTTC
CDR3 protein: CASSEGTSGYSEQFF

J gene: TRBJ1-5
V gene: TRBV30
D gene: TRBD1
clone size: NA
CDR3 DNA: TGTGCCTGGAGCAAAACACGGAGACAGGGAGGTAGGCAGCCCCAGCATTTT
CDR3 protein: CAWSKTRRQGGRQPQHF

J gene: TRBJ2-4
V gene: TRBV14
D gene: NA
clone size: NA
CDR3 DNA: TGTGCCAGCAGCCACCGACAGGCAACAAAAAACATTCAGTACTTC
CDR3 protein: CASSHRQATKNIQYF

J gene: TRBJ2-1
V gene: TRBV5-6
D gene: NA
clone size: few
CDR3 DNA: TGTGCCAGCAGCGCAGGGTACAATGAGCAGTTCTTC
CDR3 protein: CASSAGYNEQFF

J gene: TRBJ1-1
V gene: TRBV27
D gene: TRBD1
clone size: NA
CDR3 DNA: TGTGCCAGCAGAGACAGGGTTACTGAAGCTTTCTTT
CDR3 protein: CASRDRVTEAFF

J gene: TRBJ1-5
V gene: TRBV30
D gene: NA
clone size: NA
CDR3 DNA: TGTGCCTGGAGTGGAACCAGCAATCAGCCCCAGCATTTT
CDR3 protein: CAWSGTSNQPQHF

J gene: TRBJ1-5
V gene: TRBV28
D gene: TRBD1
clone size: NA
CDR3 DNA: TGTGCCAGCAGTTCTCCCGGGACAGCCAATCAGCCCCAGCATTTT
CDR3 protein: CASSSPGTANQPQHF